This paragraph reports one TCR beta chain. The sample comes from a study of blood T cell repertoires in COVID-19. The wider study: The analysed material was cDNA or gDNA that came from T cells, B-cell-depleted T cells, or PBMCs.

The CDR3 length is 13 residues. The V gene lost 1 base and the J gene lost 5 bases, with 9 bases spanning the gap. The germline V gene encodes CDR1 SEHNR and CDR2 FQNEAQ (reference sequence). Data came from immunoSEQ multiplex PCR; TCRdb stores just in-frame clones and leaves some out. Among about 46,000 clones listed, around 89% were seen once. The source is a man aged 50 or older with active COVID-19. The J gene is TRBJ2-7, the V gene TRBV7-9, with D unclear. The sequencing input was peripheral blood. The DNA for the CDR3 is TGTGCCAGCAGCTTAGAATCTAACGACGAGCAGTACTTC. Encoded protein: CASSLESNDEQYF.